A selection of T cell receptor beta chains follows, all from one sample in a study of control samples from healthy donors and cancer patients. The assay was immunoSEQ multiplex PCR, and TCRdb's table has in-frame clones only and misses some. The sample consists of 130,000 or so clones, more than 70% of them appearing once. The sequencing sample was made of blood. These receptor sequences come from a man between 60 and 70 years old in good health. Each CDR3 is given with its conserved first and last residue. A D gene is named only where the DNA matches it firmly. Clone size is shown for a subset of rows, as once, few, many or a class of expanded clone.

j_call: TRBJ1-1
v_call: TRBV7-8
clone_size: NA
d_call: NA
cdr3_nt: TGTGCCAGCACCAGATGGAGAACCCCCATGAACACTGAAGCTTTCTTT
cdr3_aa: CASTRWRTPMNTEAFF

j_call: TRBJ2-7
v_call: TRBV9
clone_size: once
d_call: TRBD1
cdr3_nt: TGTGCCAGCAGCTTGCGGGACAGGGGCTACGAGCAGTACTTC
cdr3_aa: CASSLRDRGYEQYF

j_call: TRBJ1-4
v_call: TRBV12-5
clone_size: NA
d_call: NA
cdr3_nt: TGTGCTAGTGGTTTGGTAGGCTTTCTAGAAAAACTGTTTTTT
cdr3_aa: CASGLVGFLEKLFF

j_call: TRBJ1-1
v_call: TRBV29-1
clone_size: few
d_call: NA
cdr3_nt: TGCAGCGTTGGAGAGGGGCAATTTAGCACTGAAGCTTTCTTT
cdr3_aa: CSVGEGQFSTEAFF

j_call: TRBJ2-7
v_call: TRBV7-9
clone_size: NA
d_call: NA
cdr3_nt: TGTGCCAGCAGCCCCCAGGGTCGAGGGGACGAGCAGTACTTC
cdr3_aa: CASSPQGRGDEQYF

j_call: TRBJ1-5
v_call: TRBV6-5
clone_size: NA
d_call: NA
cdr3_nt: TGTGCCAGCAGTAACACGGGGGTGACGAATCAGCCCCAGCATTTT
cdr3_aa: CASSNTGVTNQPQHF

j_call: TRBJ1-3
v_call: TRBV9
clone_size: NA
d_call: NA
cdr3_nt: TGTGCCAGCAGCCCCCTTCCAGGACACTTCTCTGGAAACACCATATATTTT
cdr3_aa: CASSPLPGHFSGNTIYF

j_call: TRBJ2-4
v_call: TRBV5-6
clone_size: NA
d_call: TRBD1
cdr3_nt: TGTGCCAGCAGCTGGACAGGGCTAGCCAAAAACATTCAGTACTTC
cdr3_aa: CASSWTGLAKNIQYF

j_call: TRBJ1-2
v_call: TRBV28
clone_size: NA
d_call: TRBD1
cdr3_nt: TGTGCCAGCAGTGGCAGGACAGGGGGCGATGGCTACACCTTC
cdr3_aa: CASSGRTGGDGYTF

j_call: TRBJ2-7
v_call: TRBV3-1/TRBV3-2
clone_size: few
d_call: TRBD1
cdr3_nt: TGTGCCAGCAGACTTGGGACAGGGGGCACCTACGAGCAGTACTTC
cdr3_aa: CASRLGTGGTYEQYF

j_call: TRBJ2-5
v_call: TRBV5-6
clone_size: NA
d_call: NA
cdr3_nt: TGTGCCAGCAGCCCGAGGGGGGCCCAGGAGACCCAGTACTTC
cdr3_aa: CASSPRGAQETQYF

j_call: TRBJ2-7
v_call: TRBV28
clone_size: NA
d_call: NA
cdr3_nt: TGTGCCAGCAGTCCACAATACTACGAGCAGTACTTC
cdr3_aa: CASSPQYYEQYF

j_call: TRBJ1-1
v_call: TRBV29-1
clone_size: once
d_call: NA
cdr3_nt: TGCAGCGTTGCCCCAGGATTGGGGGCTGAAGCTTTCTTT
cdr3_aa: CSVAPGLGAEAFF

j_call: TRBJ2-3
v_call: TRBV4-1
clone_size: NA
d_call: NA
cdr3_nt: TGCGCCAGCAGCCAAGATAATAGGGGGGGCGTGGATACGCAGTATTTT
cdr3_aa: CASSQDNRGGVDTQYF

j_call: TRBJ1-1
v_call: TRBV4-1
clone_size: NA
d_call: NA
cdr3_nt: TGCGCCAGCAGCCCCCCCGACAGTACTGAAGCTTTCTTT
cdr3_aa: CASSPPDSTEAFF

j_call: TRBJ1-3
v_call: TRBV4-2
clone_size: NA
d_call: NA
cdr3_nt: TGTGCCAGCAGCCAAGATCCACCCGGAAACACCATATATTTT
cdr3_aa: CASSQDPPGNTIYF

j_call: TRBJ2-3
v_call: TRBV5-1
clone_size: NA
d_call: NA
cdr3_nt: TGCGCCAGCAGCTTGAGGCCAGACACAGATACGCAGTATTTT
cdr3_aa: CASSLRPDTDTQYF

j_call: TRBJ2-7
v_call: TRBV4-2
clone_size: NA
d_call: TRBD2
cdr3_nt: TGTGCCAGCAGCCAAGATCCGGGCGGGGGGCTCAACGAGCAGTACTTC
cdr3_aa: CASSQDPGGGLNEQYF

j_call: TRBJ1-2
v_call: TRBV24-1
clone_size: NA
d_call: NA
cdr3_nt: TGTGCCACCAGTGCATCTTTGGGGGAAGGTGGCTACACCTTC
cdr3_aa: CATSASLGEGGYTF

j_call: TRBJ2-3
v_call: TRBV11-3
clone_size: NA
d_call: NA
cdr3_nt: TGTGCCAGCAGCTTGGAACTAGGAGATACGCAGTATTTT
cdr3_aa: CASSLELGDTQYF

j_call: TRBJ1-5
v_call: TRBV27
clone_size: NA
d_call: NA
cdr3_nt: TGTGCCAGCCGGACTACTTCCCCTACTAACCATCGAGCGAGAGATAGCAATCAGCCCCAGCATTTT
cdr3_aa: CASRTTSPTNHRARDSNQPQHF

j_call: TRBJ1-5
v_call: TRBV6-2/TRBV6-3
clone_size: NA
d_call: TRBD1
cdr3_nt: TGTGCCAGCAGTGGCGCACGGCAGGGGGTAGGGCAGCCCCAGCATTTT
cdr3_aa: CASSGARQGVGQPQHF

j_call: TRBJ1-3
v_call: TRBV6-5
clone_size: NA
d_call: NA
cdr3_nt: TGTGCCAGCAGTTACCCGGGACAAGCCTCTGGAAACACCATATATTTT
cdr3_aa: CASSYPGQASGNTIYF

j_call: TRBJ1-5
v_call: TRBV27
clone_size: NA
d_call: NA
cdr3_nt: TGTGCCAGCAAGGTGGCCACTACGGGGAATCAGCCCCAGCATTTT
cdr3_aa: CASKVATTGNQPQHF

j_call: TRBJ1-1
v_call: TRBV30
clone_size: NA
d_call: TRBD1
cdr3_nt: TGTTCCCTTACCCGACAGGGGTGGACTGAAGCTTTCTTT
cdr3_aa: CSLTRQGWTEAFF

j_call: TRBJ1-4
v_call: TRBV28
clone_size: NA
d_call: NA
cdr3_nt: TGTGCCAGCAGTTTGGCGGGGGACGTGGGAAAACTGTTTTTT
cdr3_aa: CASSLAGDVGKLFF

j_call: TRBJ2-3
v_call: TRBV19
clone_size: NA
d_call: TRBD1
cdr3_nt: TGTGCCAGTAGTATCGGGACAGGGGGCGCGGATACGCAGTATTTT
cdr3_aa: CASSIGTGGADTQYF

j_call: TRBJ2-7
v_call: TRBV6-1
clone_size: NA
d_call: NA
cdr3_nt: TGTGCCAGCAGTGATACAGGTTTCTACGAGCAGTACTTC
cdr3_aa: CASSDTGFYEQYF

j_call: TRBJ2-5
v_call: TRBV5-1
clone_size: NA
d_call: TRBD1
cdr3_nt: TGCGCCAGCAGGGACAGGGGGCTCGAGCAAGAGACCCAGTACTTC
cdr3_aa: CASRDRGLEQETQYF

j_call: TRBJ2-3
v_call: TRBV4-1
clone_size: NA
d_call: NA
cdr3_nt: TGCGCCAGCAGCCAAGTAAGGTCGCAGGGTGGGACAGATACGCAGTATTTT
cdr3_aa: CASSQVRSQGGTDTQYF

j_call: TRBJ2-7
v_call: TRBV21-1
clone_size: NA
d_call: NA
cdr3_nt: TGTGCCAGCAGCAAAGAAGGTGGACAAATCTCCTACGAGCAGTACTTC
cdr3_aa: CASSKEGGQISYEQYF

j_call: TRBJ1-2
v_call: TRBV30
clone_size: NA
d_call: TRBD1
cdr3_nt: TGTGCCTGGCCACAGGGGAGGTTGTGGGGCTACACCTTC
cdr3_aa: CAWPQGRLWGYTF

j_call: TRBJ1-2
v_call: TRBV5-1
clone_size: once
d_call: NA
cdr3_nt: TGCGCCAGCAGCAGCGAACAGTGGGGCTACACCTTC
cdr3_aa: CASSSEQWGYTF

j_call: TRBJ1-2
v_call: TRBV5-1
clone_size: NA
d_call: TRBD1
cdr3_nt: TGCGCCAGCAGCTTGGGACAGGGGATTTATGGCTACACCTTC
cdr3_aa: CASSLGQGIYGYTF

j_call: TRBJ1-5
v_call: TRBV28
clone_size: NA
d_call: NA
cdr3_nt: TGTGCCAGCGAAGGAGGCAATCAGCCCCAGCATTTT
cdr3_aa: CASEGGNQPQHF

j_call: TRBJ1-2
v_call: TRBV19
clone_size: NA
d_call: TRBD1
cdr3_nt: TGTGCCAGTAGTCCTGACAGGGTCGGCTACACCTTC
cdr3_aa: CASSPDRVGYTF

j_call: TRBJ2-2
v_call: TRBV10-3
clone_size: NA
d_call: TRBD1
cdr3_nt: TGTGCCATCAGGGCCGGGACAGGGGACACCGGGGAGCCGTTTTTT
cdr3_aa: CAIRAGTGDTGEPFF

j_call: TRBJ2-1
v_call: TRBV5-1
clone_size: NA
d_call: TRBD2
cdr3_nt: TGCGCCAGCAGCGAAAGACTAGCGGGGGACTCCGACCTTTACAATGAGCAGTTCTTC
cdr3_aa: CASSERLAGDSDLYNEQFF

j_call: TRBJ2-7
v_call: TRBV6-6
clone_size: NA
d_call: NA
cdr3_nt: TGTGCCAGCAGTCAGAACCCCTACGAGCAGTACTTC
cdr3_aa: CASSQNPYEQYF

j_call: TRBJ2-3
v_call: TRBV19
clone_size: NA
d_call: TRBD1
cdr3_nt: TGTGCCAGTAGATATACAGGGGAAATTACAGATACGCAGTATTTT
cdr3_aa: CASRYTGEITDTQYF

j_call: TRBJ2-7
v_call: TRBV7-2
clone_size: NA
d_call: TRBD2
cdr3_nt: TGTGCCAGCAGCTCCGCCCTCGGACTAGCGGGGGGGAAGGAGCAGTACTTC
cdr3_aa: CASSSALGLAGGKEQYF

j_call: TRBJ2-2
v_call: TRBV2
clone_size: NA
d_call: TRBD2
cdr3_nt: TGTGCCAGCAGTGAAGCCGGACTAGCGGGGGCGAACACCGGGGAGCTGTTTTTT
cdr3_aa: CASSEAGLAGANTGELFF

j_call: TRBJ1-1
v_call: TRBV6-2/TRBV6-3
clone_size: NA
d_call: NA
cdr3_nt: TGTGCCAGCACCCCGGGGGGTCGGCCTGAAGCTTTCTTT
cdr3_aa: CASTPGGRPEAFF

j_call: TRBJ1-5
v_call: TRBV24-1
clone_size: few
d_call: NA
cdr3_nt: TGTGCCACCAGCCCTGGGGCAGGGGTATACAATCAGCCCCAGCATTTT
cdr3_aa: CATSPGAGVYNQPQHF

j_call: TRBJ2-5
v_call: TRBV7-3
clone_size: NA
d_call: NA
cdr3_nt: TGTGCCAGCAGCTCGGGGTTTCAAGAGACCCAGTACTTC
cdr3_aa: CASSSGFQETQYF

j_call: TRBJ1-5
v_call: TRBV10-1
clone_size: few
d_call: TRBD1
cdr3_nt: TGCGCCACTATGGACAGGGGAAGTCAGCCCCAGCATTTT
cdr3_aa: CATMDRGSQPQHF

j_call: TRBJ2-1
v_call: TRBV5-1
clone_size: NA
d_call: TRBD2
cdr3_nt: TGCGCCAGCAGCTTGGAGCCTAGCGGGGGGTACAATGAGCAGTTCTTC
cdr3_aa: CASSLEPSGGYNEQFF

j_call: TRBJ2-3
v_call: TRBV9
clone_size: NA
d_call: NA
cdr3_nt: TGTGCCAGCAGCGTAGGCCCTAGCGTGGATACGCAGTATTTT
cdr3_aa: CASSVGPSVDTQYF

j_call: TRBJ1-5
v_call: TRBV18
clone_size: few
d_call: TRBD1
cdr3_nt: TGTGCCAGCTCAGGTGGGACAGCGAATCAGCCCCAGCATTTT
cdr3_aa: CASSGGTANQPQHF

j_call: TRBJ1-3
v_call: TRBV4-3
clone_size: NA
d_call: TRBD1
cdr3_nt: TGCGCCAGCAGCCAACATGGGACAGGGGGAGGAAACACCATATATTTT
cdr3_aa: CASSQHGTGGGNTIYF

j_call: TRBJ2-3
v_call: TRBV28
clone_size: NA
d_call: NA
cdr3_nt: TGTGCCAGCCGCCTGGGGCAAGCTTCAGATACGCAGTATTTT
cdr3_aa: CASRLGQASDTQYF

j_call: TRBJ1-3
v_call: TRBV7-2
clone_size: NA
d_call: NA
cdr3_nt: TGTGCCAGCAGCCCACGGGACACCGGACTGGGAAACACCATATATTTT
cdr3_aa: CASSPRDTGLGNTIYF

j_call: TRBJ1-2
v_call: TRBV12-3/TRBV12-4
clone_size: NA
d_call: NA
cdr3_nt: TGTGCCAGCAGTTTTGTGGGGGTCGGCTACACCTTC
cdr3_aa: CASSFVGVGYTF

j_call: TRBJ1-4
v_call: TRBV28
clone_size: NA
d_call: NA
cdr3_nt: TGTGCCAGCAGTCTCCCAGGGAGTACTAATGAAAAACTGTTTTTT
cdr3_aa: CASSLPGSTNEKLFF